Listed here are 8 T cell receptor beta chains from one sample, sequenced in a study of post-analysis software for immune sequencing data. Study results and caveats: Among five TRBV segments more frequent in patients than controls were TRBV5-6, TRBV5-1 and TRBV20-1.

Antigens of these TCRs are unknown. Included in the TCR beta cDNA libraries were unique molecular identifiers. TCRdb analysed the PCR reads with MiXCR anew, one entry per CDR3 protein. Of about half a million distinct CDR3 sequences in the sample, around 31% were seen once. Material: blood. All receptors derive from a girl aged 2-17 years with multiple sclerosis.

The chain couples TRBV27 to TRBJ2-1; 11 bases line up with TRBD2. The trim removed 4 bases at V and 6 bases at J, leaving 8 bases unmatched. The CDR3 loop spans 16 amino acids. Germline values: CDR1 MNHEY, CDR2 SMNVEV (reference sequence). CDR3 coding DNA: TGTGCCAGCAGTTCTTTAGCGGGGGGGGTTGTCAATGAGCAGTTCTTC. Encoded protein: CASSSLAGGVVNEQFF.

V and J are TRBV28 and TRBJ2-5; D not resolved. Trimming took off 2 bases at V and 9 bases at J, with 7 bases between the two ends. Per the germline V gene, CDR1 is MDHEN and CDR2 is SYDVKM. The CDR3 loop spans 11 amino acids. Here the CDR3 reads CASSLTSAQYF. The CDR3 bases are TGTGCCAGCAGTTTAACTTCGGCCCAGTACTTC.

V gene TRBV20-1 combines with J gene TRBJ1-1; TRBD1 agrees at 11 bases. The CDR3 has 15 residues. Unmatched junction bases numbered 11, after V lost 5 bases and J lost 6 bases. Germline V gene sequence: CDR1 DFQATT, CDR2 SNEGSKA (reference sequence). CDR3 DNA sequence: TGCAGTGCTGGAGGACAGGGGGCAAGGTCCTCTGAAGCTTTCTTT. This sequence encodes CSAGGQGARSSEAFF.

This clonotype occurred a few times. This rearrangement joins TRBV7-2 to TRBJ2-1, with unresolved D. The CDR3 contains 11 residues. CDR1 is SGHTA and CDR2 is FQGNSA in the germline V gene. The germline V and J ends were trimmed by 2 bases and 8 bases, with 4 bases remaining between them. The DNA for the CDR3 is TGTGCCAGCAGCTTAAATCATGAGCAGTTCTTC. The encoded protein is CASSLNHEQFF.

The rearrangement links TRBV3-1 to TRBJ1-1; D is undetermined. Germline V gives CDR1 LGHDT, CDR2 YNNKEL (reference sequence). Trimming removed 4 bases from V and 7 bases from J, with 10 bases in between. The CDR3 length is 12 residues. CDR3 nucleotide sequence: TGTGCCAGCAGCCGAAGCGGAGGTGAAGCTTTCTTT. As protein: CASSRSGGEAFF.

This clonotype has at least ten counts. The V and J genes are TRBV13 and TRBJ2-7, with 8 nucleotides matching TRBD2. Unmatched junction bases numbered 3, after V lost 5 bases and J lost 3 bases. The CDR3 is 13 residues long. Germline V gene data show CDR1 as PRHDT and CDR2 as FYEKMQ (reference sequence). The CDR3 region is CASSLTSGYEQYF. As DNA, the CDR3 is TGTGCCAGCAGCCTTACTAGCGGCTACGAGCAGTACTTC.

The chain links TRBV9 to TRBJ2-4; 9 bases map to TRBD2. The DNA end is a closer match to TRBJ2-7, so the J assignment may be wrong. Germline V CDR1 and CDR2: SGDLS, YYNGEE. This CDR3 spans 15 amino acids. The CDR3, as DNA: TGTGCCAGCAGCGCGAGCGGGGGGATCTCCTACGAGCAGTACTTC. Its protein product is CASSASGGISYEQYF.

This clonotype was counted a few times. The chain has TRBV7-9 and TRBJ1-2; D is unclear. CDR3 length: 13 residues. Germline assignment: CDR1 SEHNR and CDR2 FQNEAQ (reference sequence). V shed 3 bases and J shed 4 bases, with 9 bases lying between them. The DNA of the CDR3 is TGTGCCAGCAGCTTCGGGGTCGGCTATGGCTACACCTTC. It codes for CASSFGVGYGYTF.